The next 29 T cell receptor beta chains were all read from a single sample in a study of shared clonotypes between healthy human individuals. Positively selected for CCR7, the CD45RO-negative cells used as naive CD8 cells excluded terminally differentiated effector memory CD45RA+ cells. Sequencing used immunoSEQ multiplex PCR; TCRdb keeps in-frame clones, though not all of them. The table lists some 800,000 clones, 80% to 95% of them singletons, with about 24% in the top ten. The sequencing sample was made of naive CD8+ T cells sorted from blood. These receptors were obtained from a young man in good health.

The chain recombines TRBV11-2 with TRBJ2-7; TRBD2 agrees at 16 bases. Germline assignment: CDR1 SGHAT and CDR2 FQNNGV. CDR3 length: 16 residues. V lost 6 bases, J lost 7 bases, and 9 bases stayed unmatched. The CDR3 protein is CASSYQPGLAGGEQYF. The CDR3 DNA reads TGTGCCAGCAGTTACCAACCGGGACTAGCGGGAGGGGAGCAGTACTTC.

The sample holds a few counts of this clone. This chain links TRBV19 with TRBJ2-3, with TRBD1 identical over 10 bases. V trimming: 4 bases; J trimming: 4 bases; junction bases outside the gene matches: 8. Germline V CDR1 and CDR2: LNHDA, SQIVND (reference sequence). The CDR3 sequence is 16 residues long. CDR3 in amino acids: CASSTPPGQGADTQYF. For the CDR3, the DNA is TGTGCCAGTAGTACCCCCCCCGGACAGGGGGCAGATACGCAGTATTTT. The complete variable domain, with remaining parts taken from reference TRBV19 and TRBJ2-3, reads DGGITQSPKYLFRKEGQNVTLSCEQNLNHDAMYWYRQDPGQGLRLIYYSQIVNDFQKGDIAEGYSVSREKKESFPLTVTSAQKNPTAFYLCASSTPPGQGADTQYFGPGTRLTVL.

CDR3 in amino acids: CASSQEYWRQNTGELFF. The CDR3 DNA reads as TGCGCCAGCAGCCAAGAGTATTGGCGGCAGAACACCGGGGAGCTGTTTTTT. V is TRBV4-3 and J is TRBJ2-2; D gene uncertain. The germline V and J ends were trimmed by 0 bases and 1 base, with 12 bases remaining between them. Germline CDR1 is LGHNA and CDR2 is YSLEER. There are 17 residues in the CDR3.

The rearrangement links TRBV27 to TRBJ2-1, with 7 nucleotides matching TRBD1. Trimming took 5 bases from V and 12 from J; bases not matched to a gene: 16. CDR3 length equals 15 residues. Germline V CDR1 and CDR2: MNHEY, SMNVEV (reference sequence). The CDR3: CASSLDRVGNDWQFF. The CDR3 nucleotides read TGTGCCAGCAGTCTCGACAGGGTGGGGAATGATTGGCAGTTCTTC.

The count of this clone is one. The chain recombines TRBV19 with TRBJ1-1; 7 positions agree with TRBD1. The junction had 4 bases not matched to a gene; V was cut back by 5 bases and J by 1 base. This CDR3 has 14 residues. Looked up from germline, CDR1 is LNHDA and CDR2 is SQIVND (reference sequence). The CDR3, as DNA: TGTGCCAGTAGTTTCCAGGGGGGGAACACTGAAGCTTTCTTT. Amino acid sequence: CASSFQGGNTEAFF.

For this clone: Germline and junction disagree at one end, which may indicate a read error. The genes are TRBV5-6 and TRBJ2-3; D unresolved. This CDR3 has 14 amino acids. Per germline, CDR1 SGHDT and CDR2 YYEEEE. The CDR3 DNA reads TGTGCCAGCACCTTGAGTGGCACCACAGATACGCAGTATTTT. Translated: CASTLSGTTDTQYF.

V usage is TRBV29-1 and J usage is TRBJ1-2, with unresolved D. The CDR3 has 11 residues. Trimming removed 5 bases at V and 8 bases at J, with 12 bases between. The germline V gene encodes CDR1 SQVTM and CDR2 ANQGSEA. The CDR3 region is CSVSREDGYTF. DNA for the CDR3: TGCAGCGTTTCTAGGGAAGACGGCTACACCTTC. Full variable domain (remainder filled in from reference TRBV29-1 and TRBJ1-2): SAVISQKPSRDICQRGTSLTIQCQVDSQVTMMFWYRQQPGQSLTLIATANQGSEATYESGFVIDKFPISRPNLTFSTLTVSNMSPEDSSIYLCSVSREDGYTFGSGTRLTVV.

In this sample, this clone turned up once. V is TRBV4-1 and J is TRBJ2-1, with unresolved D. Trimming took 2 bases from V and 5 from J, leaving 7 bases between them. The CDR3 extends over 13 amino acids. Germline V CDR1 and CDR2: MGHRA, YSYEKL. The CDR3 sequence: CASSQSVDNEQFF. As DNA, the CDR3 is TGCGCCAGCAGCCAATCGGTAGACAATGAGCAGTTCTTC.

The V gene is TRBV11-2, the J gene TRBJ2-5; TRBD1 matches at 7 bases. Germline CDR1 reads SGHAT; CDR2 reads FQNNGV. There are 14 residues in the CDR3. The ends lost 7 bases at V and 5 bases at J; junction bases unmatched: 10. CDR3 amino acids: CASNDREPRETQYF. As DNA, the CDR3 is TGTGCCAGCAACGACAGGGAACCCAGGGAGACCCAGTACTTC.

The chain combines TRBV11-2 with TRBJ2-2; TRBD2 aligns across 7 bases. The germline CDR1 and CDR2 sequences are SGHAT and FQNNGV. J lost 6 bases, V lost 5 bases, and 6 bases had no gene match. The CDR3 is made up of 14 amino acids. The CDR3 DNA follows: TGTGCCAGCAGCGCCCTTACTAGCGCCGGGGAGCTGTTTTTT. Translated, it gives CASSALTSAGELFF.

In regard to this clone: The junction departs from germline at one end; a sequencing error may be responsible. The rearrangement joins TRBV29-1 to TRBJ1-1; no clear D gene. Germline V lookup: CDR1 SQVTM, CDR2 ANQGSEA. The CDR3 has 12 residues. CDR3 sequence reads: CSGEIRNTEAFF. CDR3 in DNA: TGCAGCGGTGAAATTCGTAACACTGAAGCTTTCTTT.

The chain is built from TRBV27 and TRBJ1-2; 8 bases are a match to TRBD1. This CDR3 has 13 amino acids. J lost 6 bases, V lost 3 bases, and 3 bases had no gene match. The germline V gene encodes CDR1 MNHEY and CDR2 SMNVEV (reference sequence). CDR3 residues: CASSLPTGDGYTF. The DNA for the CDR3 is TGTGCCAGCAGTTTGCCGACAGGGGATGGCTACACCTTC.

The rearrangement uses TRBV11-3 and TRBJ2-1; maybe TRBD2 (6 bases). CDR1 is SGHNT, CDR2 YENEEA, per germline. Trimming removed 0 bases at V and 0 bases at J, with 9 bases between. CDR3 length equals 16 residues. The CDR3 coding sequence is TGTGCCAGCAGCTTAGACGCGGGGAGCTCCTACAATGAGCAGTTCTTC. This encodes CASSLDAGSSYNEQFF.

On this clone itself: Other DNA sequences in the sample encode the same CDR3. The genes are TRBV4-3 and TRBJ2-7; D is unresolved. Germline CDR1 is LGHNA and CDR2 is YSLEER. The V gene lost 3 bases and the J gene lost 3 bases, with 9 bases spanning the gap. The CDR3 is made up of 13 amino acids. The CDR3 bases are TGCGCCAGCAGCCAGGACCGTTACTACGAGCAGTACTTC. Translation: CASSQDRYYEQYF.

The rearrangement links TRBV9 to TRBJ2-3; the D gene is possibly TRBD2 (5 bases). The CDR3 is 17 residues long. Looked up from germline, CDR1 is SGDLS and CDR2 is YYNGEE. V was cut by 3 bases and J by 3 bases, with 20 bases left in between. CDR3 region: CASSGRGGRSLTDTQYF. In nucleotides, the CDR3 is TGTGCCAGCAGCGGACGAGGAGGTCGGAGTTTGACAGATACGCAGTATTTT. Full variable domain (outside the CDR3, taken from reference TRBV9 and TRBJ2-3): DSGVTQTPKHLITATGQRVTLRCSPRSGDLSVYWYQQSLDQGLQFLIQYYNGEERAKGNILERFSAQQFPDLHSELNLSSLELGDSALYFCASSGRGGRSLTDTQYFGPGTRLTVL.

Here the CDR3 DNA reads TGTGCCAGCAGCCCACGCGACGGCAAACTGTTTTTT. This translates into CASSPRDGKLFF. This rearrangement joins TRBV7-9 to TRBJ1-4; the D is unclear. This CDR3 contains 12 residues. Germline CDR1 is SEHNR and CDR2 is FQNEAQ (reference sequence). Trimming removed 5 bases at V and 11 bases at J, with 12 bases between.

V and J are TRBV7-9 and TRBJ2-2; 13 bases agree with TRBD2. Germline V gene sequence: CDR1 SEHNR, CDR2 FQNEAQ (reference sequence). After removal of 5 bases from V and 1 base from J, the junction contained 4 bases not matched to a gene. This CDR3 region has 17 residues. The CDR3 reads CASSPRTSGRNTGELFF. The CDR3 region has the DNA TGTGCCAGCAGCCCCAGGACTAGCGGGAGGAACACCGGGGAGCTGTTTTTT.

The rearrangement joins TRBV2 to TRBJ2-1; no clear D. V gave up 2 bases and J gave up 6 bases, with 5 bases separating them. CDR3 length equals 12 residues. CDR1 SNHLY and CDR2 FYNNEI come from the germline V gene. This CDR3 reads CASSEYINEQFF. The DNA of the CDR3 is TGTGCCAGCAGTGAATATATCAATGAGCAGTTCTTC.

The V gene is TRBV11-2, the J gene TRBJ2-7; the D is unclear. CDR1 SGHAT and CDR2 FQNNGV come from the germline V gene. The germline V and J ends were trimmed by 4 bases and 3 bases, with 16 bases remaining between them. The CDR3 is made up of 15 amino acids. DNA of the CDR3: TGTGCCAGCAGCTCAGACACAACGCAAAGCTACGAGCAGTACTTC. As protein: CASSSDTTQSYEQYF.

The V call is TRBV7-2, the J call TRBJ1-3; the D is unclear. Per the germline V gene, CDR1 is SGHTA and CDR2 is FQGNSA. V dropped 5 bases and J dropped 0 bases, with 8 bases sitting between them. The CDR3 has 14 amino acids. The CDR3 DNA reads TGTGCCAGCAGCCATTTGAGCTCTGGAAACACCATATATTTT. Translation: CASSHLSSGNTIYF.

J is TRBJ1-1 and V is TRBV27, with D maybe TRBD1 (6 bases). V lost 2 bases and J 6 bases, leaving 10 bases between the germline ends. The CDR3 runs to 13 residues. From germline, CDR1 is MNHEY and CDR2 SMNVEV (reference sequence). The CDR3: CASSLHRVAEAFF. CDR3 coding DNA: TGTGCCAGCAGTTTACACAGGGTGGCTGAAGCTTTCTTT.

This chain connects TRBV7-9 to TRBJ2-7; TRBD2 aligns across 11 bases. With V trimmed by 5 bases and J by 3 bases, 6 bases remained unmatched. CDR3 length: 15 amino acids. Germline assignment: CDR1 SEHNR and CDR2 FQNEAQ (reference sequence). The CDR3 sequence is CASSRTSGRFYEQYF. DNA of the CDR3: TGTGCCAGCAGCCGAACTAGCGGGAGATTCTACGAGCAGTACTTC.

This chain links TRBV9 with TRBJ2-7; TRBD2 matches at 8 bases. The CDR3 covers 14 residues. Germline V gives CDR1 SGDLS, CDR2 YYNGEE. V gave up 2 bases and J gave up 3 bases; unmatched junction bases: 4. In nucleotides, the CDR3 is TGTGCCAGCAGCGTGTCCGGGACTAGCTACGAGCAGTACTTC. It translates to CASSVSGTSYEQYF. Complete variable domain (other parts from reference TRBV9 and TRBJ2-7): DSGVTQTPKHLITATGQRVTLRCSPRSGDLSVYWYQQSLDQGLQFLIQYYNGEERAKGNILERFSAQQFPDLHSELNLSSLELGDSALYFCASSVSGTSYEQYFGPGTRLTVT.

The rearrangement uses TRBV14 and TRBJ1-2, with no clear D. The CDR3 has 14 amino acids. Germline V gene data show CDR1 as SGHDN and CDR2 as FVKESK. The germline V and J ends were trimmed by 4 bases and 3 bases, with 12 bases remaining between them. This chain's CDR3 is CASSPWEGYYGYTF. The CDR3 DNA reads as TGTGCCAGCAGCCCGTGGGAGGGCTACTATGGCTACACCTTC.

The chain links TRBV7-9 to TRBJ2-3, with 7 bases fitting TRBD2. Trimming took 3 bases from V and 1 from J; bases not matched to a gene: 4. This CDR3 comprises 15 residues. Per germline, CDR1 SEHNR and CDR2 FQNEAQ (reference sequence). CDR3 region: CASSFDSGGTDTQYF. The CDR3 DNA is TGTGCCAGCAGCTTTGACAGCGGGGGCACAGATACGCAGTATTTT.

The rearrangement links TRBV19 to TRBJ2-1; 9 bases align to TRBD1. This CDR3 contains 11 residues. After removal of 8 bases from V and 10 bases from J, the junction contained 3 bases not matched to a gene. Per germline, CDR1 LNHDA and CDR2 SQIVND (reference sequence). The CDR3 loop is CASWTGEEQFF. The CDR3 region has the DNA TGTGCCAGTTGGACAGGGGAAGAGCAGTTCTTC. The whole variable domain, filled in from reference TRBV19 and TRBJ2-1, reads DGGITQSPKYLFRKEGQNVTLSCEQNLNHDAMYWYRQDPGQGLRLIYYSQIVNDFQKGDIAEGYSVSREKKESFPLTVTSAQKNPTAFYLCASWTGEEQFFGPGTRLTVL.

This clone was seen once. The chain links TRBV7-2 to TRBJ2-3; D is perhaps TRBD1 or TRBD2 (5 bases each). CDR3 length: 15 amino acids. V shed 7 bases and J shed 0 bases, with 14 bases lying between them. The germline V gene encodes CDR1 SGHTA and CDR2 FQGNSA. CDR3 sequence reads: CASTLGAGSTDTQYF. The CDR3 DNA sequence: TGTGCCAGCACCCTCGGGGCAGGTAGCACAGATACGCAGTATTTT. The complete variable domain, with remaining parts taken from reference TRBV7-2 and TRBJ2-3, reads GAGVSQSPSNKVTEKGKDVELRCDPISGHTALYWYRQSLGQGLEFLIYFQGNSAPDKSGLPSDRFSAERTGGSVSTLTIQRTQQEDSAVYLCASTLGAGSTDTQYFGPGTRLTVL.

The rearrangement joins TRBV27 to TRBJ1-5; D is possibly TRBD1 (6 bases). CDR1 MNHEY and CDR2 SMNVEV come from the germline V gene (reference sequence). The V and J ends lost 10 bases and 4 bases respectively, with 17 bases between them. The CDR3 has 14 amino acids. CDR3 nucleotide sequence: TGTGCCACTGCAAGGTTGGGGGCGAATCAGCCCCAGCATTTT. The encoded protein is CATARLGANQPQHF.

The chain employs TRBV10-2 and TRBJ1-1, with a tentative D call TRBD1 (6 bases). The CDR3 extends over 13 amino acids. V was trimmed by 2 bases and J by 4 bases, leaving 8 bases between them. Looked up from germline, CDR1 is WSHSY and CDR2 is SAAADI. The CDR3 here is CASSEGQLTEAFF. CDR3 bases: TGCGCCAGCAGTGAGGGACAGCTCACTGAAGCTTTCTTT.